This note documents a single TCR beta chain sequence. This sample stems from a study of blood T cell repertoires in COVID-19. Trimming left V 1 base short and J 4 bases short, with 6 bases between. Germline V gene lookup returns CDR1 SGHTA and CDR2 FQGTGA. The CDR3 is made up of 13 amino acids. Using immunoSEQ multiplex PCR, the repertoire was profiled, and TCRdb retains in-frame clones only, with some absent. The table lists around 120,000 clones, 90% of them singletons, with 1.8% in the top ten. The chain carries TRBV7-3 and TRBJ2-3, with a tentative D call TRBD1 (5 bases). The TCR comes from a human donor with active COVID-19. The donor label of this sample is uncertain. The sequencing input was peripheral blood. The CDR3 loop reads CASSLIGADTQYF. The CDR3 bases are TGTGCCAGCAGCTTAATAGGGGCAGATACGCAGTATTTT.